These T cell receptor beta chains were read from a single sample in a study of control samples from healthy donors and cancer patients. Here immunoSEQ multiplex PCR was the method, and the copy in TCRdb shows in-frame clones only, minus some. The sample consists of fewer than 110,000 clones, more than 85% of them appearing once. Sequenced sample: blood. Receptors were obtained from a man aged 25-40 years in good health. Each CDR3 is given with its conserved first and last residue. Each record gives: D gene, clone size, V gene, J gene, CDR3 DNA, CDR3 protein. D genes are given only for firm matches. Clone size, where shown, is once, few, many, or a class for clones that have expanded.

>TRBD1|.|TRBV28|TRBJ1-6
TGTGCCAGCATAACCTCCGGGACAGGGTTCGGGGATTCACCCCTCCACTTT
CASITSGTGFGDSPLHF
>.|.|TRBV6-5|TRBJ1-2
TGTGCCAGCAGCCCCACAGATAACTATGGCTACACCTTC
CASSPTDNYGYTF
>.|.|TRBV4-3|TRBJ1-2
TGCGCCAGCAGCCCCGGTCCCTCTAGACGGTATGGCTACACCTTC
CASSPGPSRRYGYTF
>.|few|TRBV7-9|TRBJ1-2
TGTGCCAGCAGCTTAACTGGGGCAAAGGACTATGGCTACACCTTC
CASSLTGAKDYGYTF
>.|.|TRBV2|TRBJ1-1
TGTGCCAGCAGTGCAAGGTTCGGAGATCTCACTGAAGCTTTCTTT
CASSARFGDLTEAFF
>TRBD2|.|TRBV3-1/TRBV3-2|TRBJ2-2
TGTGCCAGCAGCCCCCGGACTAGCGGGGGTTACACCGGGGAGCTGTTTTTT
CASSPRTSGGYTGELFF
>TRBD1|.|TRBV6-5|TRBJ1-4
TGTGCCAGCAGTTACTCGGGACAGACTAATGAAAAACTGTTTTTT
CASSYSGQTNEKLFF
>.|.|TRBV19|TRBJ2-5
TGTGCCAGTAGTCGAGAGAAGGGGCGAGAGACCCAGTACTTC
CASSREKGRETQYF
>.|.|TRBV7-3|TRBJ2-5
TGTGCCAGCAGCTTAAGCGGAGCGCAAGAGACCCAGTACTTC
CASSLSGAQETQYF
>TRBD2|.|TRBV28|TRBJ2-1
TGTGCCAGCAGTCCGATAGCGGGGAGCTCCTACAATGAGCAGTTCTTC
CASSPIAGSSYNEQFF
>.|.|TRBV7-9|TRBJ1-1
TGTGCCAGCAGCGTTACAGGGCCGAACACTGAAGCTTTCTTT
CASSVTGPNTEAFF
>TRBD1|once|TRBV2|TRBJ1-1
TGTGCCAGCAGTTTCCAGGGGGATGTCTACACAGCTTTCTTT
CASSFQGDVYTAFF